The sequence of this T cell receptor beta chain was determined in a study of cytomegalovirus exposure and HLA in healthy donors. Study-wide findings and caveats: Cytomegalovirus association was assigned to about 150 TCR beta chains.

The sample holds a few counts of this clone. Its antigen is not identified. PCR employed 60 Vbeta and 13 Jbeta primers. The method was immunoSEQ multiplex PCR; TCRdb's version includes in-frame clones alone and lacks a portion of them. The sample consists of approximately 140,000 clones, approximately 80% of them appearing once. Germline CDR1 is LNHDA and CDR2 is SQIVND (reference sequence). Trimming removed 1 base at V and 4 bases at J, with 15 bases between. CDR3 length: 16 residues. Material: PBMCs. The clonotype was recovered from a girl aged 2-10 years in good health and CMV-seronegative. This chain links TRBV19 with TRBJ2-3, with TRBD2 as a possible D gene (6 bases). The CDR3 spells CASSIATGEIPDTQYF. In DNA, the CDR3 is TGTGCCAGTAGTATAGCTACGGGAGAGATACCAGATACGCAGTATTTT.